These T cell receptor beta chains were read from a single sample in a study of blood T cells in healthy people across ages. TCRdb processed the 5' RACE reads anew with MiXCR; each CDR3 protein has one entry. The table includes about 1.8 million distinct CDR3 sequences, approximately 50% detected once. The specimen was blood. The source of these receptors is a middle-aged woman in good health. CDR3s include the opening cysteine and the closing phenylalanine or tryptophan.

TRBV4-3	TRBJ1-2	CASSQDESSSYGYTF
TRBV14	.	CASSQDLKTQYF
TRBV5-1	TRBJ2-3	CASSRSGTDQGAQYF
TRBV10-3	TRBJ1-2	CAISDTGANYGYTF
TRBV25-1	.	CASSESGDNYEQYF
TRBV12-3/TRBV12-4	TRBJ1-2	CASSFEFYGYTF
TRBV4-2	TRBJ2-3	CASSQGRSTDTQYF
TRBV2	TRBJ2-7	CASSEERQRYEQYF
TRBV10-2	TRBJ2-5	CASRQLAEETQYF
TRBV11-1	TRBJ2-7	CASSGTGLYEQYF
TRBV20-1	TRBJ1-2	CSARGQYGYTF
TRBV20-1	TRBJ1-5	CSASDGTNQPQHF
TRBV12-3/TRBV12-4	TRBJ2-5	CASSLYPGGETQYF
TRBV4-1	TRBJ2-1	CASSQDTHEQFF
TRBV6-1	TRBJ2-6	CASSEILGGSGANVLTF
TRBV21-1	TRBJ2-5	CASSKGDRPVPQETQYF
TRBV4-3	TRBJ1-2	CASSQAPGLDGYTF
TRBV27	TRBJ1-2	CASSLSTFGYTF
TRBV7-9	TRBJ1-1	CASSPQGQGALNTEAFF
TRBV5-1	TRBJ2-3	CASSLRATGVSDTQYF
TRBV13	TRBJ2-3	CASSSGSIRGDTQYF
TRBV7-9	TRBJ1-2	CASSFEYPANYGYTF
TRBV20-1	TRBJ2-6	CSATGDRDSGANVLTF
TRBV5-1	TRBJ2-6	CASSLQGSVSSGANVLTF
TRBV6-1	TRBJ2-5	CASKGQPTYQETQYF
TRBV5-6	TRBJ2-1	CASSPISGGAEQFF
TRBV24-1	TRBJ2-3	CATSDRTPGQGELDTQYF
TRBV4-3	TRBJ2-7	CASSQGLPGQITYEQYF
TRBV15	TRBJ1-1	CATSRAFWNTEAFF
TRBV4-3	TRBJ2-3	CASSQDYASGVTDTQYF
TRBV24-1	TRBJ2-1	CATSEGGGAYNEQFF
TRBV5-1	TRBJ1-4	CASSFGTHNEKLFF
TRBV28	TRBJ1-2	CASSSGQGAHYGYTF
TRBV10-1	TRBJ2-1	CASSIAGDGNEQFF
TRBV7-2	TRBJ2-4	CTSSLWGEGRGGKNIQYF